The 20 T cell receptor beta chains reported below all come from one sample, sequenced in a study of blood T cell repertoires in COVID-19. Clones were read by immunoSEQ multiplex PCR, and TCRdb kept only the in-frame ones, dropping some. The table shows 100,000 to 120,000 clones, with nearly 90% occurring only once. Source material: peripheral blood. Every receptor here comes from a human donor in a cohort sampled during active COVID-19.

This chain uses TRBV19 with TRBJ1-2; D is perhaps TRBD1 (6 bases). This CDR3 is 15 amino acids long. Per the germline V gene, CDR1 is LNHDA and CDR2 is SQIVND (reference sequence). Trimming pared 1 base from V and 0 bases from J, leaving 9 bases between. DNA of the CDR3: TGTGCCAGTAGTATAGGAAGACAGGCTAACTATGGCTACACCTTC. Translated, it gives CASSIGRQANYGYTF.

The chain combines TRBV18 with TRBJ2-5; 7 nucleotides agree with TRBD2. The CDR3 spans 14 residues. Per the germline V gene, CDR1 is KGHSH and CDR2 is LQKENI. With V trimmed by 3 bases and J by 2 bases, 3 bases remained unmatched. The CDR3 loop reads CASSPSGPQETQYF. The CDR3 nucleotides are TGTGCCAGCTCACCTAGCGGGCCACAAGAGACCCAGTACTTC.

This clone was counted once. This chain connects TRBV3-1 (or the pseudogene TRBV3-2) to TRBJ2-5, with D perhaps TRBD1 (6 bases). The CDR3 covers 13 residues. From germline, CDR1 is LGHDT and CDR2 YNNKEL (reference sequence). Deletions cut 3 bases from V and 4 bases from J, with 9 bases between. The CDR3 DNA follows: TGTGCCAGCAGCCAGCAGGGGTCAGAGACCCAGTACTTC. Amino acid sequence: CASSQQGSETQYF.

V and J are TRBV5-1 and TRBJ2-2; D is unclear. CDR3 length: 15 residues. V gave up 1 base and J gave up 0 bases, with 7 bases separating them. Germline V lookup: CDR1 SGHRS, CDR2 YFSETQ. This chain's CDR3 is CASSLPLANTGELFF. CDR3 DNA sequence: TGCGCCAGCAGCTTGCCCCTCGCGAACACCGGGGAGCTGTTTTTT.

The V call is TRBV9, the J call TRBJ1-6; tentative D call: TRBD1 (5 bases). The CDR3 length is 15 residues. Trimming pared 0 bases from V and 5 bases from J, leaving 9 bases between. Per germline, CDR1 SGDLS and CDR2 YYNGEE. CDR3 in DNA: TGTGCCAGCAGCGTAGTGGGGGGGGATAATTCACCCCTCCACTTT. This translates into CASSVVGGDNSPLHF.

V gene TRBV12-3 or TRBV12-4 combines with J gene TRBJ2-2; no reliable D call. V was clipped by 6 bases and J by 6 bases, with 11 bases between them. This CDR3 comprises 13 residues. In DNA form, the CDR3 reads TGTGCCAGCAGCCCAGTCCAGGCCGGGGAGCTGTTTTTT. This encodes CASSPVQAGELFF.

The CDR3 protein is CATSEGLAGRLTDTQYF. CDR3 sequence (DNA): TGTGCCACCAGTGAGGGACTAGCGGGGAGGTTGACAGATACGCAGTATTTT. V usage is TRBV24-1 and J usage is TRBJ2-3; TRBD2 matches 13 bases. Trimming cost V 4 bases and J 3 bases; bases outside gene matches: 6. The CDR3 has 17 residues. The germline gives CDR1 KGHDR, CDR2 SFDVKD.

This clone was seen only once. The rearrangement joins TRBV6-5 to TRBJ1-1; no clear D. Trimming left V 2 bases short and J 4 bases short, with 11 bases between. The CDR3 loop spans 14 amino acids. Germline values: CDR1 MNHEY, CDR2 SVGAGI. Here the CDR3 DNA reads TGTGCCAGCAGTTACGTTAGGGAGGGCACTGAAGCTTTCTTT. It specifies CASSYVREGTEAFF.

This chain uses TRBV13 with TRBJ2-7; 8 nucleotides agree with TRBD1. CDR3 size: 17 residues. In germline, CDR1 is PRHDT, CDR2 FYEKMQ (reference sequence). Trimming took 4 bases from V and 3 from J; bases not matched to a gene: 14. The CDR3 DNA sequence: TGTGCCAGCAGCTCCGGACAGGGCGCAACCGAGGACTACGAGCAGTACTTC. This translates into CASSSGQGATEDYEQYF.

The CDR3 region has the DNA TGCGCCAGCAGCCGACAGGGGGCCGCGGAGACCCAGTACTTC. Translated: CASSRQGAAETQYF. The chain carries TRBV5-1 and TRBJ2-5; 10 bases are shared with TRBD1. In germline, CDR1 is SGHRS, CDR2 YFSETQ. The CDR3 has 14 residues. The J segment lost 5 bases and the V segment lost 4 bases, leaving 5 bases of the junction unmatched.

The CDR3 is CATEGTVNTGELFF. The CDR3 DNA reads TGTGCCACGGAGGGGACGGTGAACACCGGGGAGCTGTTTTTT. The V and J genes are TRBV6-5 and TRBJ2-2; D possibly corresponds to TRBD2 (6 bases). CDR1 and CDR2 (germline): MNHEY, SVGAGI. With 10 bases removed from V and 1 base from J, the gap between germline ends came to 13 bases. CDR3 length: 14 residues.

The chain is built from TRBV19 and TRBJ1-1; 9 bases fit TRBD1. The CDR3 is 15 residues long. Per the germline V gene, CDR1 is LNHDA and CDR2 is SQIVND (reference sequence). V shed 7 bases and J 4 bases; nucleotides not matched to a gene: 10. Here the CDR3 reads CASIARTGVITEAFF. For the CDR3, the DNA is TGTGCCAGTATTGCCCGGACAGGGGTGATCACTGAAGCTTTCTTT.

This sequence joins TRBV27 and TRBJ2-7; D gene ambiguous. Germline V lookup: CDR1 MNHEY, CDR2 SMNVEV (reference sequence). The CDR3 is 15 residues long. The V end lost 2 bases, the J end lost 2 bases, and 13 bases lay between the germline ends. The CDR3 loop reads CASSLVQTVTYEQYF. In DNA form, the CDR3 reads TGTGCCAGCAGTTTAGTACAGACCGTAACCTACGAGCAGTACTTC.

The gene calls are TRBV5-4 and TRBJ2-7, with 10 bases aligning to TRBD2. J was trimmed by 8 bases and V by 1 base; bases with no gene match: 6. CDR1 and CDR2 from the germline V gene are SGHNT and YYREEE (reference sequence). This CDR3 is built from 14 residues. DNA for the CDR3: TGTGCCAGCAGCTTGCTAGCGGGAGAACGGCAGCAGTACTTC. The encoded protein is CASSLLAGERQQYF. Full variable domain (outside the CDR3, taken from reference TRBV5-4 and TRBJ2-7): ETGVTQSPTHLIKTRGQQVTLRCSSQSGHNTVSWYQQALGQGPQFIFQYYREEENGRGNFPPRFSGLQFPNYSSELNVNALELDDSALYLCASSLLAGERQQYFGPGTRLTVT.

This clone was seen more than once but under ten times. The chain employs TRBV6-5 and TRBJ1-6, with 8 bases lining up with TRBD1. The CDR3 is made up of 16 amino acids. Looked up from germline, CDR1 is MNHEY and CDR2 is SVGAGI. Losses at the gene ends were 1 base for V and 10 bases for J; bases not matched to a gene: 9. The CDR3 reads CASSYYGTGGLSPLHF. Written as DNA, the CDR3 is TGTGCCAGCAGTTACTACGGGACAGGCGGGTTGTCACCCCTCCACTTT.

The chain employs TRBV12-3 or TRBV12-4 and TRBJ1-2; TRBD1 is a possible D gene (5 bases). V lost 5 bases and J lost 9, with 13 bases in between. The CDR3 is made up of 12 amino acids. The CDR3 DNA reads TGTGCCAGCAGTCTCAGGGATCGTAGCTACACCTTC. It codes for CASSLRDRSYTF.

CDR3 residues: CASRDERGEQFF. CDR3 nucleotide sequence: TGTGCCAGCAGGGACGAGCGGGGTGAGCAGTTCTTC. This chain uses TRBV2 with TRBJ2-1, with 7 bases lining up with TRBD2. In germline, CDR1 is SNHLY, CDR2 FYNNEI. This CDR3 spans 12 amino acids. The V and J ends lost 6 bases and 9 bases, in that order; junction bases with no gene match: 5.

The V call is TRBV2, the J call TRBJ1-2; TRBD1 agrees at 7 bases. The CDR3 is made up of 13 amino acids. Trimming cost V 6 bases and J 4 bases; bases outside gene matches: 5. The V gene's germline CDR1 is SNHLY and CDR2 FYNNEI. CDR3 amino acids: CASSPTGVYGYTF. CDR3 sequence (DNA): TGTGCCAGCAGCCCTACAGGGGTCTATGGCTACACCTTC.

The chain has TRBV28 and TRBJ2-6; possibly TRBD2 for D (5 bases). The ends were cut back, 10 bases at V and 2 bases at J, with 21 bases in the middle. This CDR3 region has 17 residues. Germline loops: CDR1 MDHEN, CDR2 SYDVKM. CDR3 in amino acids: CATQRSRPQAGANVLTF. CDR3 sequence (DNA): TGTGCCACCCAGCGGTCGAGGCCGCAAGCTGGGGCCAACGTCCTGACTTTC.

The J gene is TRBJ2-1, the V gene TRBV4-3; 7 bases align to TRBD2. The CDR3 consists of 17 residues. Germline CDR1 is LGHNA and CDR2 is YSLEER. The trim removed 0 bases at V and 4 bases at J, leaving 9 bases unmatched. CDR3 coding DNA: TGCGCCAGCAGCCAAGATCTTGCTAGCGGTGGTTACAATGAGCAGTTCTTC. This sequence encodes CASSQDLASGGYNEQFF.